This T cell receptor beta chain was captured by sequencing in a study of cytomegalovirus exposure and HLA in healthy donors. Study-wide findings and caveats: Reportedly, fewer N-insertions than the approximately 600-donor mean appeared in an Asian-associated ancestry cluster in a later analysis. HLA alleles were associated with 18,000 or so TCR beta sequences in a later analysis at 0.05 false discovery rate. Upon later analysis, HLA-associated TCR beta chains proved more clonally expanded than other, equally common chains.

This PCR relied on a set of 60 Vbeta primers and 13 Jbeta primers. Data came from immunoSEQ multiplex PCR; TCRdb stores just in-frame clones and leaves some out. The data contain about 79,000 clones, about 68% of them singletons. This clone was recorded only once. What it recognizes is unknown. This sequence originates from a woman aged 50 to 65 in good health and CMV-seropositive. Sequenced input: PBMCs.

The CDR3 sequence: CASSISGRWEPHEQYF. The CDR3 region has the DNA TGTGCCAGTAGTATCTCGGGCCGCTGGGAGCCCCACGAGCAGTACTTC. This rearrangement joins TRBV19 to TRBJ2-5; D possibly corresponds to TRBD2 (5 bases). The J call is uncertain, as TRBJ2-7 better fits the DNA end. Germline lookup yields CDR1 LNHDA and CDR2 SQIVND (reference sequence). This CDR3 is 16 amino acids long.